Listed below are T cell receptor beta chains from one sample, sequenced in a study of blood T cell dynamics during melanoma immunotherapy. Produced via immunoSEQ multiplex PCR; TCRdb's table is partial and in-frame only. The sample lists 950 or so clones, 87% occurring once. The specimen was cell-free DNA from blood, collected from a patient treated with checkpoint blockade. The receptors here all came from a human donor with melanoma. The CDR3 runs from the conserved cysteine through the conserved F or W. Fields, in order: J gene, clone size, V gene, D gene, CDR3 DNA, CDR3 protein. D genes are given only for firm matches. Not all rows give a size; the values are once, few, many and, for expanded clones, a class.

J: TRBJ2-7
size: once
V: TRBV7-9
D: -
DNA: TGTGCCAGCAGCCCCCCCCGTCGGGCTAGCAGGAGAGAAGAGCAGTACTTC
CDR3: CASSPPRRASRREEQYF

J: TRBJ2-5
size: -
V: TRBV11-2
D: -
DNA: TGTGCCAGCAGCCCTCGTGGACATCAAGAGACCCAGTACTTC
CDR3: CASSPRGHQETQYF

J: TRBJ2-2
size: -
V: TRBV30
D: -
DNA: TGTGCCTGGAGTGTACCGGGGATGAACACCGGGGAGCTGTTTTTT
CDR3: CAWSVPGMNTGELFF

J: TRBJ2-7
size: -
V: TRBV6-6
D: -
DNA: TGTGCCAGCGCGGGGGACATTCTATCCTACGAGCAGTACTTC
CDR3: CASAGDILSYEQYF

J: TRBJ2-1
size: few
V: TRBV2
D: -
DNA: TGTGCCAGCAACCCTCCAGCGTACAATGAGCAGTTCTTC
CDR3: CASNPPAYNEQFF

J: TRBJ2-7
size: -
V: TRBV28
D: TRBD2
DNA: TGTGCCAGCAGTCCCCATGGGCTAGCGGGAGACGAGCAGTACTTC
CDR3: CASSPHGLAGDEQYF

J: TRBJ2-1
size: -
V: TRBV13
D: TRBD2
DNA: TGTGCCAGCAGCTTAAGCGGGGGGGGCTCCTACAATGAGCAGTTCTTC
CDR3: CASSLSGGGSYNEQFF

J: TRBJ1-5
size: -
V: TRBV6-6
D: TRBD1
DNA: TGTGCCAGCAGCAAAGGGGGCGCCGGGCAGCCCCAGCATTTT
CDR3: CASSKGGAGQPQHF

J: TRBJ1-1
size: once
V: TRBV19
D: TRBD1
DNA: TGTGCCAGTAGTACATTGGGACAGGGTTGGAACACTGAAGCTTTCTTT
CDR3: CASSTLGQGWNTEAFF

J: TRBJ2-7
size: once
V: TRBV30
D: -
DNA: TGTGCCTGGAGTGGGACGAATTACTACGAGCAGTACTTC
CDR3: CAWSGTNYYEQYF

J: TRBJ2-1
size: few
V: TRBV7-9
D: -
DNA: TGTGCCAGCAGCTTCCCCTACAATGAGCAGTTCTTC
CDR3: CASSFPYNEQFF

J: TRBJ2-3
size: once
V: TRBV11-2
D: TRBD2
DNA: TGTGCCAGCAGCTTAGGAGCGGGAGGCTCTTTAAGCACAGATACGCAGTATTTT
CDR3: CASSLGAGGSLSTDTQYF

J: TRBJ1-4
size: -
V: TRBV5-6
D: -
DNA: TGTGCCAGCAGCCCTGACAGGTATAATGAAAAACTGTTTTTT
CDR3: CASSPDRYNEKLFF

J: TRBJ2-1
size: -
V: TRBV5-4
D: -
DNA: TGTGCCAGCAGCTTGGGTATGCGGGCACTCTCCTACAATGAGCAGTTCTTC
CDR3: CASSLGMRALSYNEQFF

J: TRBJ2-7
size: -
V: TRBV28
D: -
DNA: TGTGCCAGCACCTCAGGATCAGGGACCCACGAGCAGTACTTC
CDR3: CASTSGSGTHEQYF

J: TRBJ1-3
size: -
V: TRBV27
D: -
DNA: TGTGCCAGCAGTTCCGGGAGGGACCCTGGAAACACCATATATTTT
CDR3: CASSSGRDPGNTIYF

J: TRBJ2-2
size: -
V: TRBV30
D: -
DNA: TGTGCCTGGAGGGGGTATTACACCGGGGAGCTGTTTTTT
CDR3: CAWRGYYTGELFF

J: TRBJ2-7
size: -
V: TRBV4-2
D: -
DNA: TGTGCCAGCAGCCAAGATAGGGCTAGTCAACTCGACGAGCAGTACTTC
CDR3: CASSQDRASQLDEQYF

J: TRBJ1-3
size: -
V: TRBV27
D: TRBD1
DNA: TGTGCCAGCAGTTGGGGACAGGGAAACACCATATATTTT
CDR3: CASSWGQGNTIYF

J: TRBJ2-7
size: -
V: TRBV6-1
D: -
DNA: TGTGCCAGCAGGGAACAGGGAAGCTACGAGCAGTACTTC
CDR3: CASREQGSYEQYF

J: TRBJ2-5
size: -
V: TRBV2
D: -
DNA: TGTGCCAGCAGCGGCCGGACCGAATTCCAAGAGACCCAGTACTTC
CDR3: CASSGRTEFQETQYF

J: TRBJ2-1
size: -
V: TRBV7-2
D: TRBD2
DNA: TGTGCCAGCAGCTTAGTATCTAGCGGGGGGGGCAATGAGCAGTTCTTC
CDR3: CASSLVSSGGGNEQFF

J: TRBJ2-7
size: -
V: TRBV7-8
D: -
DNA: TGTGCCAGCAGCCCTCCCCTACACGGCGAGCAGTACTTC
CDR3: CASSPPLHGEQYF

J: TRBJ2-7
size: -
V: TRBV19
D: -
DNA: TGTGCCAGTAGCGAGCAGGGAATTAGCGAGCAGTACTTC
CDR3: CASSEQGISEQYF

J: TRBJ2-3
size: -
V: TRBV28
D: -
DNA: TGTGCCAGCAGTTTAAGGAGAGGCGGTGATACGCAGTATTTT
CDR3: CASSLRRGGDTQYF

J: TRBJ1-2
size: few
V: TRBV5-1
D: -
DNA: TGCGCCAGCAGCTTGGAGGGGGGCCCTAATAACTATGGCTACACCTTC
CDR3: CASSLEGGPNNYGYTF

J: TRBJ1-1
size: -
V: TRBV5-5
D: -
DNA: TGTGCCAGCAGCCCAGAGGAGGAGGGCACTGAAGCTTTCTTT
CDR3: CASSPEEEGTEAFF

J: TRBJ1-4
size: once
V: TRBV28
D: -
DNA: TGTGCCAGCAGTTTAAGCCCAGGGCCCCTTAATGAAAAACTGTTTTTT
CDR3: CASSLSPGPLNEKLFF

J: TRBJ2-5
size: -
V: TRBV7-9
D: -
DNA: TGTGCCAGCAGCTTAGTAGGAGAGACCCAGTACTTC
CDR3: CASSLVGETQYF

J: TRBJ2-7
size: -
V: TRBV5-8
D: -
DNA: TGTGCCAGCAGTATCTTTACAGGGACCGGCTACGAGCAGTACTTC
CDR3: CASSIFTGTGYEQYF

J: TRBJ1-5
size: -
V: TRBV18
D: -
DNA: TGTGCCAGCTCACCCCGCGGGGATCAGCCCCAGCATTTT
CDR3: CASSPRGDQPQHF

J: TRBJ2-7
size: -
V: TRBV28
D: -
DNA: TGTGCCAGCACCGCCCGCCGCATTTACTACGAGCAGTACTTC
CDR3: CASTARRIYYEQYF

J: TRBJ1-2
size: once
V: TRBV6-5
D: -
DNA: TGTGCCAGCACCACGGGGGGTTGGTCTGGCTACACCTTC
CDR3: CASTTGGWSGYTF